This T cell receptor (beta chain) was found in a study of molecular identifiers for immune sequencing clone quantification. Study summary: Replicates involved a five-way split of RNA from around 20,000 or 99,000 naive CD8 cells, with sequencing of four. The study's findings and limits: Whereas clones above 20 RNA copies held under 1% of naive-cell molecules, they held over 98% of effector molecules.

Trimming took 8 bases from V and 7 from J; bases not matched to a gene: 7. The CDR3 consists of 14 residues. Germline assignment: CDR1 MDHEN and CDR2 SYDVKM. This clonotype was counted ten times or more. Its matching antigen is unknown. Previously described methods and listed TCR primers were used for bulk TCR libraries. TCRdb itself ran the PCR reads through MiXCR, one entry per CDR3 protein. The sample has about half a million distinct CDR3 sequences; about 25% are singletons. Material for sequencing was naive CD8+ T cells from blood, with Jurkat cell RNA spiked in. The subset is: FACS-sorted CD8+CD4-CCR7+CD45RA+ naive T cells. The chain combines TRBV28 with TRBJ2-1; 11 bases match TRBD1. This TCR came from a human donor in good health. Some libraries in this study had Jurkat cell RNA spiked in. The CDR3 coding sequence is TGTGCCAGCGGTACCGGGACAGGGGGTAATGAGCAGTTCTTC. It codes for CASGTGTGGNEQFF. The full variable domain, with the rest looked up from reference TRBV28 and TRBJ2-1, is DVKVTQSSRYLVKRTGEKVFLECVQDMDHENMFWYRQDPGLGLRLIYFSYDVKMKEKGDIPEGYSVSREKKERFSLILESASTNQTSMYLCASGTGTGGNEQFFGPGTRLTVL.